The following is a T cell receptor beta chain sequence with its context. Antigen specificity is unknown. This entry comes from a study of cytomegalovirus exposure and HLA in healthy donors. Donors counted as nominally healthy when sampled, yet unrecorded immune exposures were likely. Germline V CDR1 and CDR2: SGHTA, FQGTGA. Trimming removed 5 bases from V and 11 bases from J, with 12 bases in between. The CDR3 spans 11 residues. Primers for the PCR totalled 60 Vbeta and 13 Jbeta. Assay used: immunoSEQ multiplex PCR; TCRdb lists only in-frame clones, some missing. Of under 200,000 clones in the sample, about four fifths were seen once. General study findings and limits: It was confirmed in vitro that a few of the CMV-associated chains were specific for CMV antigens. Roughly uniform sequencing depth across donors was assumed, possibly incorrectly.

The source of this sequence is a woman in her twenties or thirties in good health and CMV-seropositive. Sequencing used PBMCs. The chain links TRBV7-3 to TRBJ1-1, with D perhaps matching TRBD1 (5 bases). In nucleotides, the CDR3 is TGTGCCAGCAGCCAAGGGGATGTGGCTTTCTTT. This encodes CASSQGDVAFF.